The 25 T cell receptor beta chains given below trace back to one sample, sequenced in a study of shared clonotypes between healthy human individuals. This table comes from immunoSEQ multiplex PCR, and its TCRdb copy is limited to in-frame clones, with some not included. The sample holds over a million clones, approximately 97% seen once. Sample: naive CD4+ T cells sorted from blood. Subset defined: CD45RA+ positively selected. These receptors all stem from a man between 25 and 39 years old in good health.

This sequence joins TRBV5-1 and TRBJ2-1; D is perhaps TRBD2 (5 bases). V was cut by 7 bases and J by 10 bases, with 18 bases left in between. Germline assignment: CDR1 SGHRS and CDR2 YFSETQ. The CDR3 totals 13 residues. CDR3 loop: CASRPSPGGEQFF. The CDR3, as DNA: TGCGCCAGCCGCCCTAGCCCGGGCGGGGAGCAGTTCTTC.

This clone was detected once. Other DNA variants within this sample encode the same CDR3. The rearrangement joins TRBV5-1 to TRBJ2-3; 9 bases align to TRBD2. Germline V CDR1 and CDR2: SGHRS, YFSETQ. The V segment lost 0 bases and the J segment 6 bases; nucleotides outside the gene matches: 5. The CDR3 consists of 15 residues. The CDR3 DNA reads as TGCGCCAGCAGCTTGGACTTAGCGGGAGCCGATACGCAGTATTTT. Amino acid sequence: CASSLDLAGADTQYF.

This chain links TRBV27 with TRBJ1-2; 11 nucleotides match TRBD1. The CDR3 is 16 amino acids. With 6 bases clipped from V and 8 bases from J, the junction kept 14 bases outside the gene matches. Germline CDR1 MNHEY, CDR2 SMNVEV (reference sequence). The CDR3 is CASRYTRDRGLGGYTF. The CDR3, as DNA: TGTGCCAGCAGATACACCCGGGACAGGGGGTTGGGAGGCTACACCTTC.

The rearrangement joins TRBV21-1 to TRBJ2-1; whether TRBD2, the table's D call, matches the DNA was not checked. TRBV21-1 is shown as a pseudogene. CDR3 size: 18 residues. The CDR3 region is CASSKGLAGVMSYNEQFF. Written as DNA, the CDR3 is TGTGCCAGCAGCAAAGGTCTAGCGGGAGTGATGTCCTACAATGAGCAGTTCTTC.

The chain recombines TRBV15 with TRBJ1-4, with D possibly matching TRBD1 (5 bases). Germline V lookup: CDR1 LNHNV, CDR2 YYDKDF (reference sequence). With 5 bases removed from V and 0 bases from J, the gap between germline ends came to 13 bases. CDR3 size: 16 residues. In DNA form, the CDR3 reads TGTGCCACCAGCTGGGGACTTACAGCAACTAATGAAAAACTGTTTTTT. Protein sequence: CATSWGLTATNEKLFF.

The genes are TRBV9 and TRBJ1-4; possible D gene TRBD1, 5 bases. Deletions cut 3 bases from V and 7 bases from J, with 13 bases between. Germline assignment: CDR1 SGDLS and CDR2 YYNGEE. The CDR3 spans 14 residues. CDR3 region: CASSDLPGTEKLFF. CDR3 nucleotides: TGTGCCAGCAGCGACCTGCCGGGGACTGAAAAACTGTTTTTT.

This chain links TRBV6-4 with TRBJ2-2, with D hard to call. Germline CDR1 reads MRHNA; CDR2 reads SNTAGT. The ends were cut back, 5 bases at V and 7 bases at J, with 20 bases in the middle. The CDR3 is 16 residues long. The CDR3 bases are TGTGCCAGCAGTATCCCCGGAGCAGGAGACAACGGGGAGCTGTTTTTT. Its protein is CASSIPGAGDNGELFF.

The V and J genes are TRBV18 and TRBJ2-7; 9 bases line up with TRBD2. The CDR3 is made up of 16 amino acids. From germline, CDR1 is KGHSH and CDR2 LQKENI. V was clipped by 2 bases and J by 2 bases; unmatched bases: 7. The DNA of the CDR3 is TGTGCCAGCTCACCAAGCGGGAGGCAGACGACCTACGAGCAGTACTTC. Protein product: CASSPSGRQTTYEQYF.

The chain combines TRBV4-1 with TRBJ2-1; 11 bases line up with TRBD2. The J segment lost 8 bases and the V segment lost 1 base, leaving 10 bases of the junction unmatched. This CDR3 is 17 amino acids long. CDR1 and CDR2 (germline): MGHRA, YSYEKL. Written as DNA, the CDR3 is TGCGCCAGCAGCCAAGTCACCATAGCGGGAGGGCGGTATGAGCAGTTCTTC. This gives the protein CASSQVTIAGGRYEQFF.

The J gene is TRBJ2-7, the V gene TRBV19; no definite D call. Trimming took 6 bases from V and 3 from J, leaving 15 bases between them. Germline V lookup: CDR1 LNHDA, CDR2 SQIVND (reference sequence). The CDR3 runs to 14 residues. The CDR3 DNA sequence: TGTGCCAGTAGACAATGGCACAACAACTACGAGCAGTACTTC. It yields the protein CASRQWHNNYEQYF. Complete variable domain (other parts from reference TRBV19 and TRBJ2-7): DGGITQSPKYLFRKEGQNVTLSCEQNLNHDAMYWYRQDPGQGLRLIYYSQIVNDFQKGDIAEGYSVSREKKESFPLTVTSAQKNPTAFYLCASRQWHNNYEQYFGPGTRLTVT.

The CDR3 sequence: CASSFETSGSSGNEQFF. The CDR3 DNA reads TGCGCCAGCAGCTTCGAGACTAGCGGGAGTTCCGGCAATGAGCAGTTCTTC. This chain uses TRBV5-1 with TRBJ2-1, with TRBD2 identical over 12 bases. CDR1 and CDR2 (germline): SGHRS, YFSETQ. This CDR3 region has 17 residues. J was trimmed by 6 bases and V by 2 bases; bases with no gene match: 9.

The J gene is TRBJ2-6, the V gene TRBV5-5; D is uncertain. From germline, CDR1 is SGHKS and CDR2 YYEKEE (reference sequence). CDR3 size: 14 residues. V was pared by 1 base and J by 4 bases, with 6 bases between. The CDR3 nucleotides read TGTGCCAGCAGCTTGTCGGTAGGGGCCAACGTCCTGACTTTC. The encoded protein is CASSLSVGANVLTF.

The chain recombines TRBV7-8 with TRBJ2-3; 9 nucleotides agree with TRBD2. CDR3 size: 15 residues. V trimming: 5 bases; J trimming: 1 base; junction bases outside the gene matches: 4. Germline lookup yields CDR1 SGHVS and CDR2 FQNEAQ. CDR3 in DNA: TGTGCCAGCAGCCCCCGGACTAGCGGCACAGATACGCAGTATTTT. This codes for CASSPRTSGTDTQYF.

CDR3 in DNA: TGTGCCAGCAGTGAGAGGGTAGGGGCAACCTACGAGCAGTACTTC. Protein sequence: CASSERVGATYEQYF. The rearrangement links TRBV6-1 to TRBJ2-7, with D perhaps given as TRBD1 or TRBD2 (5 bases each). In germline, CDR1 is MNHNS, CDR2 SASEGT. V lost 3 bases, J lost 2 bases, and 14 bases lay in between. The length of the CDR3 is 15 residues.

This clone was detected only once. The V call is TRBV5-1, the J call TRBJ2-3, with 8 bases fitting TRBD2. Trimming took 4 bases from V and 1 from J; bases not matched to a gene: 2. The CDR3 consists of 14 residues. CDR1 and CDR2 (germline): SGHRS, YFSETQ. The CDR3 sequence: CASSPTSGTDTQYF. For the CDR3, the DNA is TGCGCCAGCAGCCCGACTAGCGGCACAGATACGCAGTATTTT.

About this clone itself: This sample includes further DNA sequences coding for the same CDR3. The chain is built from TRBV28 and TRBJ2-1, with TRBD2 matching over 8 bases. CDR3 size: 14 residues. Germline assignment: CDR1 MDHEN and CDR2 SYDVKM. The J segment lost 10 bases and the V segment lost 4 bases, leaving 9 bases of the junction unmatched. The CDR3 coding sequence is TGTGCCAGCAGTTCTCTGGCGGGAGGAGGGGAGCAGTTCTTC. This gives the protein CASSSLAGGGEQFF.

On this clone itself: This sample also contains other DNA sequences that code for the same CDR3. This chain links TRBV18 with TRBJ2-7; D gene unclear. The CDR3 totals 14 residues. The germline V gene encodes CDR1 KGHSH and CDR2 LQKENI. The ends were cut back, 2 bases at V and 3 bases at J, with 11 bases in the middle. The CDR3 DNA reads as TGTGCCAGCTCACCAACCGCAAGGGACTACGAGCAGTACTTC. The encoded protein is CASSPTARDYEQYF.

V usage is TRBV7-2 and J usage is TRBJ2-1; 10 bases fit TRBD2. This CDR3 comprises 16 residues. The ends lost 0 bases at V and 12 bases at J; junction bases unmatched: 11. Germline V gene lookup returns CDR1 SGHTA and CDR2 FQGNSA. CDR3 amino acids: CASSLAVLAGASGQFF. In DNA, the CDR3 is TGTGCCAGCAGCTTAGCGGTTCTAGCGGGAGCGTCTGGGCAGTTCTTC. The full variable domain, with the rest looked up from reference TRBV7-2 and TRBJ2-1, is GAGVSQSPSNKVTEKGKDVELRCDPISGHTALYWYRQSLGQGLEFLIYFQGNSAPDKSGLPSDRFSAERTGGSVSTLTIQRTQQEDSAVYLCASSLAVLAGASGQFFGPGTRLTVL.

This clone occurred once. The chain has TRBV7-9 and TRBJ1-5; D possibly corresponds to TRBD1 (6 bases). The CDR3 has 15 residues. Germline V gives CDR1 SEHNR, CDR2 FQNEAQ (reference sequence). The germline V and J ends were trimmed by 7 bases and 1 base, with 14 bases remaining between them. The CDR3 coding sequence is TGTGCCAGCACCCCCCTGGGGGCGAGCAATCAGCCCCAGCATTTT. It yields the protein CASTPLGASNQPQHF.

The chain recombines TRBV18 with TRBJ2-5, with a tentative D call TRBD2 (6 bases). The germline V and J ends were trimmed by 0 bases and 8 bases, with 16 bases remaining between them. The length of the CDR3 is 15 residues. CDR1 is KGHSH and CDR2 is LQKENI in the germline V gene. CDR3 residues: CASSPPISGSRTQYF. The CDR3 DNA reads TGTGCCAGCTCACCACCTATATCCGGGAGCCGTACCCAGTACTTC.

The gene calls are TRBV5-4 and TRBJ2-7; 7 bases fit TRBD1. Germline CDR1 is SGHNT and CDR2 is YYREEE (reference sequence). The V and J ends lost 3 bases and 3 bases, in that order; junction bases with no gene match: 6. This CDR3 has 14 residues. CDR3 amino acids: CASSSTGQGYEQYF. The CDR3 region has the DNA TGTGCCAGCAGCTCGACAGGGCAGGGCTACGAGCAGTACTTC.

The chain couples TRBV11-2 to TRBJ2-5; 11 nucleotides match TRBD2. The CDR3 spans 18 residues. V gave up 0 bases and J gave up 4 bases; unmatched junction bases: 10. Germline V lookup: CDR1 SGHAT, CDR2 FQNNGV. The CDR3 DNA is TGTGCCAGCAGCTTAGATCAGATTAGCGGGAGGGCCAGAGAGACCCAGTACTTC. Its protein is CASSLDQISGRARETQYF. Using reference TRBV11-2 and TRBJ2-5 for the parts outside the CDR3, the full variable domain is EAGVAQSPRYKIIEKRQSVAFWCNPISGHATLYWYQQILGQGPKLLIQFQNNGVVDDSQLPKDRFSAERLKGVDSTLKIQPAKLEDSAVYLCASSLDQISGRARETQYFGPGTRLLVL.

The chain employs TRBV7-9 and TRBJ1-5, with D perhaps matching TRBD1 (5 bases). The V and J ends lost 0 bases and 4 bases respectively, with 7 bases between them. The CDR3 runs to 14 residues. Germline CDR1 reads SEHNR; CDR2 reads FQNEAQ (reference sequence). The CDR3 protein is CASSLAQENQPQHF. CDR3 bases: TGTGCCAGCAGCTTAGCACAGGAGAATCAGCCCCAGCATTTT.

This chain joins TRBV2 and TRBJ2-7, with D tentatively TRBD2 (5 bases). Per the germline V gene, CDR1 is SNHLY and CDR2 is FYNNEI. This CDR3 has 15 amino acids. Trimming took off 6 bases at V and 3 bases at J, with 18 bases between the two ends. The CDR3 protein is CASSDTSWMYYEQYF. The CDR3 coding sequence is TGTGCCAGCAGCGATACTAGTTGGATGTACTACGAGCAGTACTTC.

This chain connects TRBV7-9 to TRBJ1-4; 8 bases agree with TRBD1. The J segment lost 8 bases and the V segment lost 5 bases, leaving 4 bases of the junction unmatched. This CDR3 has 13 amino acids. The germline gives CDR1 SEHNR, CDR2 FQNEAQ (reference sequence). The CDR3 nucleotides are TGTGCCAGCAGCATCTCAGGGGGCGAAAAACTGTTTTTT. It encodes CASSISGGEKLFF.